The rows below give T cell receptor beta chains drawn from one sample of a study of T cell repertoires in cytomegalovirus infection. MiXCR, run by TCRdb on the reads, gives a single entry per CDR3 protein. This table has more than 200,000 distinct CDR3 sequences, roughly 9% appearing once. The material sequenced was PBMCs. The receptors originated from a human donor in good health (CMV status not recorded). Some clones in this sample may be carry-over from other donors' samples. CDR3s include the opening cysteine and the closing phenylalanine or tryptophan. The order of the fields is J gene, V gene, D gene, clone size, CDR3 protein, CDR3 DNA. D genes are given only for firm matches. Not all rows give a size; the values are once, few, many and, for expanded clones, a class.

>TRBJ2-7|TRBV11-3|-|few
CASSPSRSSYEQYF
TGTGCCAGCAGTCCCTCCCGGAGCTCCTACGAGCAGTACTTC
>TRBJ1-4|TRBV19|TRBD1|many
CASSQGVAGEKLFF
TGTGCCAGCAGCCAGGGGGTGGCGGGTGAAAAACTGTTTTTT
>TRBJ1-1|TRBV7-2|TRBD1|many
CASSFGQRGQLNTEAFF
TGTGCCAGCAGCTTTGGGCAAAGGGGGCAGCTGAACACTGAAGCTTTCTTT
>TRBJ2-1|TRBV12-3/TRBV12-4|TRBD1|-
CASSLGTGGTWNEQFF
TGTGCCAGCAGTTTAGGGACAGGGGGCACTTGGAATGAGCAGTTCTTC
>TRBJ2-1|TRBV10-3|-|many
CAISAAWEQFF
TGTGCCATCAGCGCTGCCTGGGAGCAGTTCTTC
>TRBJ2-2|TRBV7-4|-|many
CASLGSNTGELFF
TGTGCCAGTCTCGGGTCGAACACCGGGGAGCTGTTTTTT
>TRBJ2-1|TRBV6-2/TRBV6-3|TRBD1|-
CASSYRTGPGNEQFF
TGTGCCAGCAGTTACCGGACAGGGCCTGGGAATGAGCAGTTCTTC
>TRBJ1-1|TRBV18|TRBD1|many
CASSQGQGDGTEAFF
TGTGCCAGCTCGCAGGGACAGGGTGACGGCACTGAAGCTTTCTTT
>TRBJ1-1|TRBV7-9|-|many
CASSYGQMNTEAFF
TGTGCCAGCAGCTATGGACAGATGAACACTGAAGCTTTCTTT
>TRBJ1-2|TRBV7-9|-|few
CASSLLRGTGIFVYTF
TGTGCCAGCAGCCTACTAAGGGGGACCGGGATTTTTGTCTACACCTTC
>TRBJ2-3|TRBV4-2|-|few
CASSPRDSLTDTQYF
TGTGCCAGCAGCCCCCGGGACTCCCTCACAGATACGCAGTATTTT
>TRBJ2-3|TRBV19|-|few
CASKGADTQYF
TGTGCCAGTAAGGGGGCAGATACGCAGTATTTT
>TRBJ1-2|TRBV7-6|-|-
CASSRGPGINRPPTF
TGTGCCAGCAGCCGCGGCCCCGGTATAAACAGGCCCCCCACCTTC
>TRBJ2-7|TRBV5-1|TRBD1|-
CASSLRGNLFGQVYEQYF
TGCGCCAGCAGCTTGAGGGGCAATCTCTTCGGACAGGTCTACGAGCAGTACTTC
>TRBJ1-2|TRBV5-5|TRBD1|many
CASTSGTAYGYTF
TGTGCCAGCACATCCGGGACAGCCTATGGCTACACCTTC
>TRBJ2-1|TRBV28|TRBD2|-
CASRKTGLATIF
TGTGCCAGCAGAAAAACAGGACTAGCGACCATCTTC
>TRBJ1-2|TRBV28|TRBD1|many
CASSSGQGSYGYTF
TGTGCCAGCAGTTCCGGACAGGGAAGCTATGGCTACACCTTC
>TRBJ1-4|TRBV18|-|-
CASLQGVQEKLFF
TGTGCCAGCCTACAAGGAGTACAGGAAAAACTGTTTTTT
>TRBJ1-1|TRBV7-2|-|many
CASSEGANTEAFF
TGTGCCAGCAGCGAAGGGGCGAACACTGAAGCTTTCTTT
>TRBJ1-6|TRBV12-3/TRBV12-4|TRBD1|many
CASSLGDRVNSPLHF
TGTGCCAGCAGTTTAGGGGACAGGGTGAATTCACCCCTCCACTTT
>TRBJ1-1|TRBV7-3|-|many
CASSLKGGGTEAFF
TGTGCCAGCAGCTTAAAGGGGGGGGGAACTGAAGCTTTCTTT
>TRBJ1-1|TRBV28|-|many
CASSLFGVTSNTEAFF
TGTGCCAGCAGTTTATTCGGGGTCACCTCCAACACTGAAGCTTTCTTT
>TRBJ2-5|TRBV7-9|-|many
CASSSSTTLYQETQYF
TGTGCCAGCAGCTCTTCGACGACATTGTACCAAGAGACCCAGTACTTC
>TRBJ1-2|TRBV6-1|-|many
CASSRQETNYGYTF
TGTGCCAGCAGCCGACAGGAGACCAACTATGGCTACACCTTC
>TRBJ1-2|TRBV7-2|-|many
CASSFHQEFNYGYTF
TGTGCCAGCAGCTTTCACCAAGAATTTAACTATGGCTACACCTTC
>TRBJ1-1|TRBV7-2|-|few
CASSPPRGPNTEAFF
TGTGCCAGCAGCCCTCCCCGCGGGCCGAACACTGAAGCTTTCTTT
>TRBJ2-1|TRBV2|-|-
CASSGLRNEQFF
TGTGCCAGCAGTGGACTTCGCAATGAGCAGTTCTTC
>TRBJ2-7|TRBV7-2|TRBD2|many
CASSLQTSGGYEQYF
TGTGCCAGCAGCTTACAAACTAGCGGGGGCTACGAGCAGTACTTC